What follows is one TCR beta chain and its context. The data were obtained in a study of blood T cell repertoires in COVID-19. Study overall: There were acute and convalescent COVID-19 samples, and they came from the United States, Italy and Spain.

The CDR3 is 16 residues long. CDR1 MNHEY and CDR2 SVGAGI come from the germline V gene. Trimming shortened V by 2 bases and J by 3 bases, and 17 bases separated the two germline ends. The protocol was immunoSEQ multiplex PCR, while the TCRdb copy is restricted to in-frame clones and leaves out a portion. The sample holds over 200,000 clones; 65% to 85% are singletons and the top ten take roughly 27%. The V and J genes are TRBV6-5 and TRBJ2-7; the D gene is possibly TRBD2 (6 bases). The sequence was collected from a man aged 40-49 years with acute or convalescent COVID-19. What was sequenced was peripheral blood. CDR3 sequence reads: CASSYPNGRSGYEQYF. DNA for the CDR3: TGTGCCAGCAGTTACCCGAACGGGAGATCGGGCTACGAGCAGTACTTC.